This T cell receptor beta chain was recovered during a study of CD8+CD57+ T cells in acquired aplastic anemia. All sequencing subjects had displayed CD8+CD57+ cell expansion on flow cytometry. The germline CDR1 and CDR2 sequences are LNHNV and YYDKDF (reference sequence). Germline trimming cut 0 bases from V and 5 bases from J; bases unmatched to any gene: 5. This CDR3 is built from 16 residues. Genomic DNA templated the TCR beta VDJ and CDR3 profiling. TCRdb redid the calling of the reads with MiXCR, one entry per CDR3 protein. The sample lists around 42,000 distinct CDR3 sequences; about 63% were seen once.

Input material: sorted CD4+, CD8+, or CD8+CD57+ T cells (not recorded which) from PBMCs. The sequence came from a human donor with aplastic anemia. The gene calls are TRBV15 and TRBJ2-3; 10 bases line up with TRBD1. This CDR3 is CATSRDPGQGQDTQYF. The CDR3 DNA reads TGTGCCACCAGCAGAGATCCGGGACAGGGGCAAGATACGCAGTATTTT.